Listed below are T cell receptor beta chains from one sample, sequenced in a study of OX40 agonist ivuxolimab in advanced cancers. Clones were sequenced by immunoSEQ multiplex PCR, and TCRdb holds only the in-frame ones, with some missing. The sample consists of 20,000 to 25,000 clones, roughly 90% of them appearing once. Sample: CD4+ or CD8+ T cells sorted from blood, taken in a trial of the OX40 agonist ivuxolimab. The origin of the receptors is an adult with an advanced solid tumor such as melanoma, head and neck, liver or kidney cancer. Each CDR3 is given without its conserved first and last residue. Fields, in order: V gene, J gene, CDR3 protein.

TRBV19,TRBJ1-5,ASSLSSSGVMQPQH
TRBV19,TRBJ2-7,ASSIRLAGGEQY
TRBV28,TRBJ2-5,ASSLAGIPGTQY
TRBV19,TRBJ1-5,ASSGRGSGNQPQH
TRBV9,TRBJ2-2,ASSAPGTSGGDGELF
TRBV30,TRBJ2-3,ERLAGGLGTDTQY
TRBV7-9,TRBJ2-3,ASSLARSGLAGGPDTQY
TRBV28,TRBJ1-1,ASSLWSDGTEAF
TRBV6-5,TRBJ2-7,ASSFHYEQY
TRBV5-6,TRBJ1-2,ASSLEGVYGYT
TRBV7-9,TRBJ2-7,ASSLGQEYEQY
TRBV18,TRBJ2-7,ASSRDRRSSYEQY
TRBV7-6,TRBJ2-1,ASSLGYGSGSEQF
TRBV10-3,TRBJ2-7,AISLDSYEQY
TRBV29-1,TRBJ2-1,SVYGLVRYNEQF
TRBV7-9,TRBJ2-7,ASSFAGGSYEQY
TRBV5-6,TRBJ2-1,ASSLVRASSYNEQF
TRBV7-2,TRBJ2-7,ASSFQGSYEQY
TRBV27,TRBJ2-2,ASSSTGELF
TRBV9,TRBJ2-2,ASSVAAGGAGELF
TRBV19,TRBJ1-1,ASKGREEWITEAF
TRBV6-5,TRBJ2-3,ASSSIARLGDTQY
TRBV7-2,TRBJ1-5,ASSLIGDQPQH
TRBV7-6,TRBJ1-5,ASSPDGLRSRADQPQH
TRBV7-9,TRBJ2-7,ASSVGPYEQY
TRBV5-1,TRBJ2-5,ASSLQGWETQY
TRBV4-1,TRBJ2-1,ASSPPGYGGEQF
TRBV27,TRBJ2-1,ASSLMLSSYNEQF
TRBV29-1,TRBJ1-1,SVGPSTGLGEAF
TRBV18,TRBJ1-5,ASSPDEEQPQH
TRBV7-9,NA,ASSQDRAYEQY
TRBV2,TRBJ2-5,ASRRGGLAGTGETQY
TRBV4-1,TRBJ2-7,ASSPGLYYYEQY
TRBV7-2,TRBJ2-5,ASSLYGGALETQY
TRBV6-6,TRBJ2-7,ASSYSGFQQY
TRBV7-2,TRBJ2-3,ASSLEGAFGTDTQY
TRBV13,TRBJ2-2,ASSLGFRDRVFEELF
TRBV5-1,TRBJ2-5,ASTSGGAEETQY
TRBV18,TRBJ1-1,ASSTGQISETEAF
TRBV5-1,TRBJ1-2,ASSLSGDGYT
TRBV5-4,TRBJ1-2,ASSLNQNGYT
TRBV5-5,TRBJ2-7,ASSSRSSVQGRFEQY
TRBV11-2,TRBJ2-2,ASSFQEASGELF
TRBV28,TRBJ2-7,ASSLFGTGSPYEQY
TRBV5-1,TRBJ2-5,ASSSPGVYETQY
TRBV30,TRBJ2-2,AWRYRGTGELF
TRBV19,TRBJ1-5,ASSYVRAANQPQH
TRBV5-5,TRBJ2-7,ASSLGPGPYEQY
TRBV7-6,TRBJ2-7,ASSLDPGFEQY
TRBV5-1,TRBJ2-3,ASSLKQGAPTQY
TRBV6-5,TRBJ1-6,ASSGYNSPLH
TRBV10-3,TRBJ2-7,AISIKQGSHEQY
TRBV4-1,TRBJ2-2,ASSPGGDTGELF
TRBV6-1,TRBJ2-5,ASSVQGSQETQY